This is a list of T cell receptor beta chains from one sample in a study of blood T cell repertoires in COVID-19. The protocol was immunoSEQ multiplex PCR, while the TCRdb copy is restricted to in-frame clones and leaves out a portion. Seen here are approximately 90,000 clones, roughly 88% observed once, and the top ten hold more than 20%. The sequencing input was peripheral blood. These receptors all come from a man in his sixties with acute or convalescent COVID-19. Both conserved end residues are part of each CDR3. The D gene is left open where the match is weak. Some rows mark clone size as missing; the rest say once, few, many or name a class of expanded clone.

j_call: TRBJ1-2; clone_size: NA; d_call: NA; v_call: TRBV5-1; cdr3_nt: TGCGCCAGCAGCCGCTCCGGAACAGGGACATCAGGCTATGGCTACACCTTC; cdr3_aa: CASSRSGTGTSGYGYTF
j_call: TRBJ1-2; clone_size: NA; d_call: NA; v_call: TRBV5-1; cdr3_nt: TGCGCCAGCAGCTTGTCAGGGAACTATGGCTACACCTTC; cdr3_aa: CASSLSGNYGYTF
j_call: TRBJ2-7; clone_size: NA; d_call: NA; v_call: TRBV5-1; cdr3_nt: TGCGCCAGCAGCTTGGACAGGGAGGGTCCCTACGAGCAGTACTTC; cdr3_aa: CASSLDREGPYEQYF
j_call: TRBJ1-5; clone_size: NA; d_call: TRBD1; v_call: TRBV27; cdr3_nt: TGTGCCAGCAGTTCAGGGGGCAAGGGCAATCAGCCCCAGCATTTT; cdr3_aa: CASSSGGKGNQPQHF
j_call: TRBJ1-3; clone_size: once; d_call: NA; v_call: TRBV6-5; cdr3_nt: TGTGCCAGCAGTTACACCTCAGGGTCTGGAAACACCATATATTTT; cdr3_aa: CASSYTSGSGNTIYF
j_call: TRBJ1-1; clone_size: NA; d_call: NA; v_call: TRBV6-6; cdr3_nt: TGTGCCAGCAGTACCCATTTGGGTGGGCCTGAAGCTTTCTTT; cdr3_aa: CASSTHLGGPEAFF
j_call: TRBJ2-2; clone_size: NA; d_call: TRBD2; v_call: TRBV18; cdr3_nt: TGTGCCAGCTCCCCTAGCGGGGGGGCTTGGAACACCGGGGAGCTGTTTTTT; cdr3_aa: CASSPSGGAWNTGELFF
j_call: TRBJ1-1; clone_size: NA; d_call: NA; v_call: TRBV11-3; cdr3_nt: TGTGCCAGCAGCTTGCAGGAGAACACTGAAGCTTTCTTT; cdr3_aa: CASSLQENTEAFF
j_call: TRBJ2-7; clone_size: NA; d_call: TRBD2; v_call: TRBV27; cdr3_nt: TGTGCCAGCAGTTTGTCTGGGACTAGCGGAATGTGCGAGCAGTACTTC; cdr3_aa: CASSLSGTSGMCEQYF
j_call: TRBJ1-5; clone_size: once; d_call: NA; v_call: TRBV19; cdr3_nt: TGTGCCAGTAGTATTATAGGGTCGGGAAATCAGCCCCAGCATTTT; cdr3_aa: CASSIIGSGNQPQHF
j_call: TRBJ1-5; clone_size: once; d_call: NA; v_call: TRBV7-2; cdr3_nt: TGTGCCAGCAGCTTAGAGGGACACGGCAATCAGCCCCAGCATTTT; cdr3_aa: CASSLEGHGNQPQHF
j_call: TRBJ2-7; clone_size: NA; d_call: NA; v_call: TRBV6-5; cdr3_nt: TGTGCCAGCAGTTACGCCACAGGGCCCTTATCCTACGAGCAGTACTTC; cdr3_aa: CASSYATGPLSYEQYF
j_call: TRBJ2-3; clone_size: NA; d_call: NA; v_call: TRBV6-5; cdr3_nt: TGTGCCAGCAGTTACCCGACCCGCGGGGCAGATACGCAGTATTTT; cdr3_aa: CASSYPTRGADTQYF
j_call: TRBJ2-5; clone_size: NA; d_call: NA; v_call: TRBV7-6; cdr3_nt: TGTGCCAGCAGCTTAGGCCCCAAGGGGGGGGGCCAAGAGACCCAGTACTTC; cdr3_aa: CASSLGPKGGGQETQYF
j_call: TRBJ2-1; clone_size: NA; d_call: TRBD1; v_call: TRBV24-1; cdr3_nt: TGTGCCACCAGTGGCCAAGGGACGACAGGGTCGGCTGAGCAGTTCTTC; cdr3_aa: CATSGQGTTGSAEQFF
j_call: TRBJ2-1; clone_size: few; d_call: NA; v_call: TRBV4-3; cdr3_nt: TGCGCCAGCAGCGTATCTCGTCTAGGCTCGAATGAGCAGTTCTTC; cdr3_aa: CASSVSRLGSNEQFF
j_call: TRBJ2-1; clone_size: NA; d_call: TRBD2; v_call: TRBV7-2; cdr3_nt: TGTGCCAGCAGCTTCGTAGCACGCGGGAGGGCTGGACACAATGAGCAGTTCTTC; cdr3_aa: CASSFVARGRAGHNEQFF
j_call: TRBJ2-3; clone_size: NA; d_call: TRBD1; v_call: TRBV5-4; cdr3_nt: TGTGCCAGCAGCCCTACAGGGGACACAGATACGCAGTATTTT; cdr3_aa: CASSPTGDTDTQYF
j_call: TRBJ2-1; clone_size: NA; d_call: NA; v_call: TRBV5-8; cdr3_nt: TGTGCCAGCAGCTTCGGAGAGTCTAGGTACAATGAGCAGTTCTTC; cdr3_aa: CASSFGESRYNEQFF
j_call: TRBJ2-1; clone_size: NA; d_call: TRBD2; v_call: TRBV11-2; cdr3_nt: TGTGCCAGCAGCGACTGGGGACTAGCGGGGCTAAATGAGCAGTTCTTC; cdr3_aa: CASSDWGLAGLNEQFF
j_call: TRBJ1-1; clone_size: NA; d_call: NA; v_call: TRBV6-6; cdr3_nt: TGTGCCAGCAGTTACAGGGGGGGCACTGAAGCTTTCTTT; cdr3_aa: CASSYRGGTEAFF
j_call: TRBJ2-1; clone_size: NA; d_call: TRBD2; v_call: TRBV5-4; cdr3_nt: TGTGCCAGCAGAAGCACTAGCGGGGGTTGGGATGAGCAGTTCTTC; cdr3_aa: CASRSTSGGWDEQFF
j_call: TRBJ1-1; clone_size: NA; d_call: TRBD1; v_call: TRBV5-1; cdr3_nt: TGCGCCAGCAGCCCCAGGACAGGGAACACTGAAGCTTTCTTT; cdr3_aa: CASSPRTGNTEAFF
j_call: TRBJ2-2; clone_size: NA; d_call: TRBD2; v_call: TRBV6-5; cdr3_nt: TGTGCCAGCCTAGCGGGGGGTAACACCGGGGAGCTGTTTTTT; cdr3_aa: CASLAGGNTGELFF
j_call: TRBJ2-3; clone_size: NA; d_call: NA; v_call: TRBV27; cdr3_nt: TGTGCCAGCAGTTTAAGACAGACCCTCACAGATACGCAGTATTTT; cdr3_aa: CASSLRQTLTDTQYF
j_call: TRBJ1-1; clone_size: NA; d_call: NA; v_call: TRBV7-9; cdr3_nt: TGTGCCAGCAGCTTAACTATCTCGTTGGGTGAAGCTTTCTTT; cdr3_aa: CASSLTISLGEAFF
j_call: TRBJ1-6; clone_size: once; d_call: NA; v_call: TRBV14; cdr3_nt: TGTGCCAGCAGCCAAGAGGCAGGGCCCAATTCACCCCTCCACTTT; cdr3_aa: CASSQEAGPNSPLHF
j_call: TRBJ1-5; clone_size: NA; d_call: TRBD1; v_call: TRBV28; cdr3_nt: TGTGCCAGCAGTTTACGGACAGGGCAAGGGGGGCCCCAGCATTTT; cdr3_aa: CASSLRTGQGGPQHF
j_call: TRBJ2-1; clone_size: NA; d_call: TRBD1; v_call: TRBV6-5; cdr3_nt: TGTGCCAGCAGTTTGGGCGCGACAGGGGGCAATGAGCAGTTCTTC; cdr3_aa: CASSLGATGGNEQFF
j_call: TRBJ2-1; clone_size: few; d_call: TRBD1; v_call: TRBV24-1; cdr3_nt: TGTGCCACCAGTGACGCCGGACAGGGGGATGAGCAGTTCTTC; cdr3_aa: CATSDAGQGDEQFF
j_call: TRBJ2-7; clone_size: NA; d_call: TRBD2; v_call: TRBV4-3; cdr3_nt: TGCGCCAGCAGCCAAGCTAGCGGGCCTCGCTACGAGCAGTACTTC; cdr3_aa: CASSQASGPRYEQYF
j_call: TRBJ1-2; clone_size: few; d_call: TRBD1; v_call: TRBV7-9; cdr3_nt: TGTGCCAGCAGCTCTAGGAACAGGGGCTATGGCTACACCTTC; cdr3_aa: CASSSRNRGYGYTF
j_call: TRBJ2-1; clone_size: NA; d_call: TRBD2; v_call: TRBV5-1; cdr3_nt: TGCGCCAGCAGCTATGGTGTTGGCGGGGGGGTCTACAATGAGCAGTTCTTC; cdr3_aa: CASSYGVGGGVYNEQFF
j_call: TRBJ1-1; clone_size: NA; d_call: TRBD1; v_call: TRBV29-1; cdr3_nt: TGCAGCGTTGAAGCTCGGGACAGGGGGTTGAACACTGAAGCTTTCTTT; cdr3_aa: CSVEARDRGLNTEAFF
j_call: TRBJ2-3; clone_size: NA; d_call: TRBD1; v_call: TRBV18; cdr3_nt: TGTGCCAGCTCACCGGGGACAGGGGCAGATACGCAGTATTTT; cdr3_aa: CASSPGTGADTQYF
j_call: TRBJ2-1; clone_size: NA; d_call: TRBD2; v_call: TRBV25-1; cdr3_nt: TGTGCCAGCAGTGGACAGCGGGGCAATGAGCAGTTCTTC; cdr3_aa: CASSGQRGNEQFF
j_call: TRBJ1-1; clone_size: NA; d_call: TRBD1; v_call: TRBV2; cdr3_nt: TGTGCCAGCTCGGGACAGGGGGCGATACCTGAAGCTTTCTTT; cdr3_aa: CASSGQGAIPEAFF
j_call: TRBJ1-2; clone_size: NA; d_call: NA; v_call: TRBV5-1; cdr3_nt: TGCGCCAGCAGCTTGGTCCCAGGCCTTAACTATGGCTACACCTTC; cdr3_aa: CASSLVPGLNYGYTF
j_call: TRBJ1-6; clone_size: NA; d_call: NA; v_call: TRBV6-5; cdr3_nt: TGTGCCAGCAAGGGGGATGGGCCCCTCCACTTT; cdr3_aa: CASKGDGPLHF
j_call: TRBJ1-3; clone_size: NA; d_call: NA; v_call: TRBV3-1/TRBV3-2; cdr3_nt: TGTGCCAGCAGCCAAAACCTTGGACAGACTGGAAACACCATATATTTT; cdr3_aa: CASSQNLGQTGNTIYF
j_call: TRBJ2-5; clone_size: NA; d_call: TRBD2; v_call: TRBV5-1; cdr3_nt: TGCGCCAGCAGTGCGACTAGCGGGGGGGTACAAGAGACCCAGTACTTC; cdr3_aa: CASSATSGGVQETQYF
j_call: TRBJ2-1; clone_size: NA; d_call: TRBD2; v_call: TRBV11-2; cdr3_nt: TGTGCCAGCAGCTCGGGACTAGCGGGGGCCCCGCCCTCCTACAATGAGCAGTTCTTC; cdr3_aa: CASSSGLAGAPPSYNEQFF